A selection of T cell receptor beta chains follows, all from one sample in a study of shared clonotypes between healthy human individuals. TCRdb keeps only in-frame clones here, not all; method: immunoSEQ multiplex PCR. The sample has approximately 940,000 clones, 70% to 85% seen once; the top ten hold about 1.5%. Sequenced: memory CD4+ T cells sorted from blood. The source is a man younger than 35 in good health. CDR3s include the opening cysteine and the closing phenylalanine or tryptophan. Each record gives: V gene, J gene, D gene, CDR3 DNA, CDR3 protein. The D gene is left open where the match is weak.

V gene: TRBV11-2; J gene: TRBJ1-1; D gene: .; CDR3 DNA: TGTGCCAGCAGCCCACGGGACCTGAACACTGAAGCTTTCTTT; CDR3 protein: CASSPRDLNTEAFF
V gene: TRBV7-9; J gene: TRBJ2-7; D gene: TRBD1; CDR3 DNA: TGTGCCAGCAGCTCGGGACAGCGCTACTACGAGCAGTACTTC; CDR3 protein: CASSSGQRYYEQYF
V gene: TRBV9; J gene: TRBJ2-2; D gene: TRBD2; CDR3 DNA: TGTGCCAGCAGCGTAGGCGGGAGCCCAACCGGGGAGCTGTTTTTT; CDR3 protein: CASSVGGSPTGELFF
V gene: TRBV5-1; J gene: TRBJ2-3; D gene: TRBD2; CDR3 DNA: TGCGCCAGCAGCTTGGAAGCGGGGGGGCTCACAGATACGCAGTATTTT; CDR3 protein: CASSLEAGGLTDTQYF
V gene: TRBV29-1; J gene: TRBJ2-7; D gene: .; CDR3 DNA: TGCAGCGTGGAGCAGGGGAACTACGAGCAGTACTTC; CDR3 protein: CSVEQGNYEQYF
V gene: TRBV11-2; J gene: TRBJ2-2; D gene: TRBD1; CDR3 DNA: TGTGCCAGCAGCCCTGAGGGACAGAGGTACACCGGGGAGCTGTTTTTT; CDR3 protein: CASSPEGQRYTGELFF
V gene: TRBV28; J gene: TRBJ2-7; D gene: .; CDR3 DNA: TGTGCCAGCAGAATGGACAGACTAGACGAGCAGTACTTC; CDR3 protein: CASRMDRLDEQYF
V gene: TRBV19; J gene: TRBJ1-6; D gene: TRBD1; CDR3 DNA: TGTGCCAGTAGTATGTCTGTCGGGACAGATAATTCACCCCTCCACTTT; CDR3 protein: CASSMSVGTDNSPLHF
V gene: TRBV5-1; J gene: TRBJ2-7; D gene: TRBD2; CDR3 DNA: TGCGCCAGCAGCCCGGGCGGGGGGCGCTACGAGCAGTACTTC; CDR3 protein: CASSPGGGRYEQYF
V gene: TRBV2; J gene: TRBJ2-1; D gene: .; CDR3 DNA: TGTGCCAGCAGTGAACGTCTAGCGTGGATCAATGAGCAGTTCTTC; CDR3 protein: CASSERLAWINEQFF
V gene: TRBV7-6; J gene: TRBJ1-4; D gene: TRBD1; CDR3 DNA: TGTGCCAGCAGCTTAGCATGGACAGGGGGCGCGGCTAATGAAAAACTGTTTTTT; CDR3 protein: CASSLAWTGGAANEKLFF
V gene: TRBV5-1; J gene: TRBJ2-1; D gene: TRBD1; CDR3 DNA: TGCGCCAGCAGCTGGGGACAGGGAGGCTACAATGAGCAGTTCTTC; CDR3 protein: CASSWGQGGYNEQFF
V gene: TRBV6-5; J gene: TRBJ1-5; D gene: TRBD1; CDR3 DNA: TGTGCCAGCAGAAGACAGGGCGGCAATCAGCCCCAGCATTTT; CDR3 protein: CASRRQGGNQPQHF
V gene: TRBV25-1; J gene: TRBJ2-3; D gene: .; CDR3 DNA: TGTGCCAGCAGTGGTAACGACAGGATATTGACAGATACGCAGTATTTT; CDR3 protein: CASSGNDRILTDTQYF
V gene: TRBV4-1; J gene: TRBJ2-2; D gene: .; CDR3 DNA: TGCGCCAGCAGCCAAGAGGGACTGAAGAACACCGGGGAGCTGTTTTTT; CDR3 protein: CASSQEGLKNTGELFF
V gene: TRBV29-1; J gene: TRBJ1-1; D gene: TRBD1; CDR3 DNA: TGCAGCGTTGACCCTTTGACAGGGGGATTTGGCACTGAAGCTTTCTTT; CDR3 protein: CSVDPLTGGFGTEAFF
V gene: TRBV6-1; J gene: TRBJ2-7; D gene: .; CDR3 DNA: TGTGCCAGCAGTCCCTTCCCAGTCAGTTCCTACGAGCAGTACTTC; CDR3 protein: CASSPFPVSSYEQYF
V gene: TRBV4-2; J gene: TRBJ2-7; D gene: .; CDR3 DNA: TGTGCCAGCAGCCAAGAAGGAGCGGATCGGTCCTCCTACGAGCAGTACTTC; CDR3 protein: CASSQEGADRSSYEQYF
V gene: TRBV18; J gene: TRBJ2-7; D gene: .; CDR3 DNA: TGTGCCAGCTCCTCGCGTCAGGGAGAGCCCGAGCAGTACTTC; CDR3 protein: CASSSRQGEPEQYF
V gene: TRBV30; J gene: TRBJ1-6; D gene: .; CDR3 DNA: TGTGCCTGGAGTGTCATCGGGGGTATAAATTCACCCCTCCACTTT; CDR3 protein: CAWSVIGGINSPLHF
V gene: TRBV18; J gene: TRBJ1-6; D gene: TRBD1; CDR3 DNA: TGTGCCAGCTCAATCGACAGGGAGGGGAATTCACCCCTCCACTTT; CDR3 protein: CASSIDREGNSPLHF
V gene: TRBV9; J gene: TRBJ1-3; D gene: .; CDR3 DNA: TGTGCCAGCAGCCCCATCGGGGCGGGTAGGAACACCATATATTTT; CDR3 protein: CASSPIGAGRNTIYF
V gene: TRBV10-1; J gene: TRBJ2-3; D gene: TRBD1; CDR3 DNA: TGCGCCAGCAGTGGACAGGGGAACCCAGATACGCAGTATTTT; CDR3 protein: CASSGQGNPDTQYF
V gene: TRBV5-1; J gene: TRBJ2-3; D gene: .; CDR3 DNA: TGCGCCAGCAGCCAGGAAGCGGATACGCAGTATTTT; CDR3 protein: CASSQEADTQYF
V gene: TRBV11-2; J gene: TRBJ2-6; D gene: .; CDR3 DNA: TGTGCCAGCACCCCACCGTGGTGGGCCAACGTCCTGACTTTC; CDR3 protein: CASTPPWWANVLTF